This T cell receptor (beta chain) was captured by sequencing in a study of Ad26.COV2.S vaccination and SARS-CoV-2 variants. Study background: Donor was one of the participants in the Ad26.COV2.S arm of the COV1001 trial. Ad26.COV2.S shots went into the muscle once or twice, 56 days apart.

The CDR3 extends over 13 amino acids. Trimming took 6 bases from V and 9 from J, leaving 15 bases between them. General study findings and limits: Substantial breadth was reported for post-vaccination spike-specific CD8+ and CD4+ T cells.

Turning to this clone: Its matching antigen is unknown.

Treatment given: 15 to 20 received Ad26.COV2.S at low or high dose, single or two shots; a few received placebo; per-sample allocation not given. Sample collection was performed on day 63 after the first vaccine or placebo injection. Expressing Wuhan-strain SARS-CoV-2 spike, an Ad26 vector served as the vaccine. The assay was immunoSEQ multiplex PCR, and TCRdb's table has in-frame clones only and misses some. The sample carries fewer than 500,000 clones, roughly 88% recorded once. The rearrangement links TRBV12-3 or TRBV12-4 to TRBJ2-1; weak D call: TRBD2 (5 bases). This sequence was found in a person aged 18 to 59 who received the Ad26.COV2.S COVID-19 vaccine or a placebo. The input for sequencing was peripheral blood, taken in a trial of Ad26.COV2.S vaccine versus placebo. The CDR3 nucleotides read TGTGCCAGCAGCCTTCTCCTAGCTGCTGAGCAGTTCTTC. Protein product: CASSLLLAAEQFF.